This TCR beta chain was sequenced in a study of CD8 T cells in ankylosing spondylitis. General study results and limits: Clones linked to disease were reported to show significant enrichment in matched ankylosing spondylitis synovial fluid. Apparently characteristic of ankylosing spondylitis blood was a TCR beta motif (about 8 highly homologous variants).

This clonotype came up a few times. Its specificity is not known. Germline V CDR1 and CDR2: LNHNV, YYDKDF (reference sequence). The CDR3 is 16 residues long. Trimming took 5 bases from V and 5 from J, leaving 20 bases between them. Quantitative 5'-RACE was performed with molecular barcodes, and it yielded the TCR beta libraries. TCRdb re-analysed the 5' RACE reads in MiXCR, keeping a single row per CDR3 protein. In the table there are 300,000 to 350,000 distinct CDR3 sequences, under 25% of which are singletons. Specimen: blood, either unsorted or a sorted T cell fraction (not recorded which). This chain links TRBV15 with TRBJ2-3; D is possibly TRBD1 or TRBD2 (5 bases each). The source of this sequence is a female donor with ankylosing spondylitis or in good health (not recorded which). CDR3: CATSSLGKGRGDTQYF. CDR3 DNA sequence: TGTGCCACCAGCTCACTAGGGAAGGGACGAGGAGATACGCAGTATTTT. Full variable domain (missing parts from reference TRBV15 and TRBJ2-3): DAMVIQNPRYQVTQFGKPVTLSCSQTLNHNVMYWYQQKSSQAPKLLFHYYDKDFNNEADTPDNFQSRRPNTSFCFLDIRSPGLGDTAMYLCATSSLGKGRGDTQYFGPGTRLTVL.